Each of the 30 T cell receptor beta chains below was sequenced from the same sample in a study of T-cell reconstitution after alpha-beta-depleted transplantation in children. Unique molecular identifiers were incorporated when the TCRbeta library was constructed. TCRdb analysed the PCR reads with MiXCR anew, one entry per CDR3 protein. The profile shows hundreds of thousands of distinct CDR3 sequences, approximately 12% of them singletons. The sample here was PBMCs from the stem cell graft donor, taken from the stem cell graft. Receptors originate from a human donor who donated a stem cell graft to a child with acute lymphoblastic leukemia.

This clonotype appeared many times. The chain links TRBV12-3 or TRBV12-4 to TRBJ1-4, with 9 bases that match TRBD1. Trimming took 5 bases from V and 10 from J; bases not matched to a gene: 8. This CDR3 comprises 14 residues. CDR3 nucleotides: TGTGCCAGCAGTGTCCGGGACAGGGATTCAAAACTGTTTTTT. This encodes CASSVRDRDSKLFF.

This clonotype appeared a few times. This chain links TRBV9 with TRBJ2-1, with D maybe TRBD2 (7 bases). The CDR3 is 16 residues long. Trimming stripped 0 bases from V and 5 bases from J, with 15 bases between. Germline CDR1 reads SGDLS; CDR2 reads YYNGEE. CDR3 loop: CASSVGGGVGHNEQFF. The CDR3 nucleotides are TGTGCCAGCAGCGTAGGGGGGGGCGTCGGTCACAATGAGCAGTTCTTC.

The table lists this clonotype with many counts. DNA of the CDR3: TGTGCCAGCATAGGGGCAGAACTTCGGGAGACCCAGTACTTC. Protein product: CASIGAELRETQYF. The chain couples TRBV28 to TRBJ2-5, with D possibly being TRBD1 (5 bases). The CDR3 runs to 14 residues. V was pared by 7 bases and J by 5 bases, with 17 bases between. Looked up from germline, CDR1 is MDHEN and CDR2 is SYDVKM.

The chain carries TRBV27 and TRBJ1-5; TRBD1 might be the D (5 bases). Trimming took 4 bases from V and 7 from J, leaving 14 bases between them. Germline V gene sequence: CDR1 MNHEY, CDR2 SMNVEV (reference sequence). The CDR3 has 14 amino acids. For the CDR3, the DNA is TGTGCCAGCAGTTCACGACAGACCTTACAGCCCCAGCATTTT. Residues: CASSSRQTLQPQHF.

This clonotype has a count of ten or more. CDR3 in DNA: TGTGCCAGCAGTCGAGGAGACTTTCAAGAGACCCAGTACTTC. Encoded protein: CASSRGDFQETQYF. This rearrangement joins TRBV28 to TRBJ2-5; no clear D. Germline V lookup: CDR1 MDHEN, CDR2 SYDVKM. Trimming took off 5 bases at V and 2 bases at J, with 12 bases between the two ends. The CDR3 runs to 14 residues.

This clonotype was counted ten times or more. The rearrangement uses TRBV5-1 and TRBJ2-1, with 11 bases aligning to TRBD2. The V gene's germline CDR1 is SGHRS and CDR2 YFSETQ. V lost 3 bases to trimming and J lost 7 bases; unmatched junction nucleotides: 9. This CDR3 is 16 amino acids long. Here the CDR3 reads CASSSPTSGSRNEQFF. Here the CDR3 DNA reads TGCGCCAGCAGCTCCCCAACTAGCGGGAGTAGGAATGAGCAGTTCTTC.

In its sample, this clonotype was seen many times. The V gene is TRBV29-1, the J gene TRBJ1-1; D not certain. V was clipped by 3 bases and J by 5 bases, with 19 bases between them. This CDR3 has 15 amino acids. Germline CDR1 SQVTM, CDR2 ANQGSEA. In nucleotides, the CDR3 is TGCAGCGTTGATGCTCCCAAGACCCTATCTACTGAAGCTTTCTTT. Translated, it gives CSVDAPKTLSTEAFF.

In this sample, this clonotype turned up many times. In nucleotides, the CDR3 is TGCGCCAGCAAACAAGGGACCCAGGCGAACACTGAAGCTTTCTTT. This codes for CASKQGTQANTEAFF. This sequence joins TRBV4-1 and TRBJ1-1; maybe TRBD1 (5 bases). The CDR3 has 15 amino acids. Germline lookup yields CDR1 MGHRA and CDR2 YSYEKL. Deletions cut 7 bases from V and 1 base from J, with 16 bases between.

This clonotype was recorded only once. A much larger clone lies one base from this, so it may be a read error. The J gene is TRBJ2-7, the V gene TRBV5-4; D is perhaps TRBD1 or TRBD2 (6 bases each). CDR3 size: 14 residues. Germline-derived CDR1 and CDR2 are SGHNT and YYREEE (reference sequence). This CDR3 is CANSLKEGTHEQYF. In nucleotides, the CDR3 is TGTGCCAACAGCCTTAAGGAGGGGACACACGAGCAGTACTTC.

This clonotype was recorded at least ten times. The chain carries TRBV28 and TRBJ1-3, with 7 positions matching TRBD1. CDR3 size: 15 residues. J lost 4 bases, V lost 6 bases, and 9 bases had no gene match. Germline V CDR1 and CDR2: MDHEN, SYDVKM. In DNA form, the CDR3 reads TGTGCCAGCAGCCCCGACAGGGTGAGGGGAAACACCATATATTTT. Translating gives CASSPDRVRGNTIYF.

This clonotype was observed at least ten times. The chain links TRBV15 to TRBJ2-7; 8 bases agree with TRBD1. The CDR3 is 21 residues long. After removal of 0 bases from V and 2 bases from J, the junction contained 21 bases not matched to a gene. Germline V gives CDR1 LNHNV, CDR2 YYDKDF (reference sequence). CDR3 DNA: TGTGCCACCAGCAGAGATAAGAGGGGGAGGTACGGACAGGGAGTTCCCTACGAGCAGTACTTC. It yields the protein CATSRDKRGRYGQGVPYEQYF.

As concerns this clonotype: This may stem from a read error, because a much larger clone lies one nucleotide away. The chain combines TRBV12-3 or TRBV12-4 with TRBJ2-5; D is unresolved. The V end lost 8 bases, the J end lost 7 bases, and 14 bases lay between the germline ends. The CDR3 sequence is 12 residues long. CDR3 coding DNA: TGTGCCAGCGGTGGCAGCACGGGGACCCAGTACTTC. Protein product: CASGGSTGTQYF.

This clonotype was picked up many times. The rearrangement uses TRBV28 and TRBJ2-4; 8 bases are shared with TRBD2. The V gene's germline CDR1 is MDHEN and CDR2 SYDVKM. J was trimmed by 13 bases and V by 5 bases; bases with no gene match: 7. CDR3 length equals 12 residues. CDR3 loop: CASSPRPGGQYF. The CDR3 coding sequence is TGTGCCAGCAGTCCCCGGCCGGGGGGGCAGTACTTC.

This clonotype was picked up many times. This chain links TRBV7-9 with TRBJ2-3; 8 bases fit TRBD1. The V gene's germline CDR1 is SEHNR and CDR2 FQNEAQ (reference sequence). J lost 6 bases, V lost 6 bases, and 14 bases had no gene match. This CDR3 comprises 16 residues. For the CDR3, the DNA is TGTGCCAGCAGTTCCCCCCGGGACAGGTGGATCGATACGCAGTATTTT. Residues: CASSSPRDRWIDTQYF. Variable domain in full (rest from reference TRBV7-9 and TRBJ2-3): DTGVSQNPRHKITKRGQNVTFRCDPISEHNRLYWYRQTLGQGPEFLTYFQNEAQLEKSRLLSDRFSAERPKGSFSTLEIQRTEQGDSAMYLCASSSPRDRWIDTQYFGPGTRLTVL.

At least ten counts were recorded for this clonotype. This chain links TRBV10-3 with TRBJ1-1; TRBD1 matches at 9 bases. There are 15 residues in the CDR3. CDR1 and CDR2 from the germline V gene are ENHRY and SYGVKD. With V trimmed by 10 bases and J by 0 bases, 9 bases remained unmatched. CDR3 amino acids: CATIQRTGVNTEAFF. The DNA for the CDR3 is TGTGCCACCATACAGAGGACAGGGGTGAACACTGAAGCTTTCTTT.

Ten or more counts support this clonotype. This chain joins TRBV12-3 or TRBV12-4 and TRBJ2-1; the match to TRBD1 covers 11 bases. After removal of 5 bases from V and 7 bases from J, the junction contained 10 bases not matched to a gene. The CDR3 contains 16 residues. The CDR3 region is CASSQPGTGGRNEQFF. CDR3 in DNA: TGTGCCAGCAGTCAACCCGGGACAGGGGGGAGAAATGAGCAGTTCTTC.

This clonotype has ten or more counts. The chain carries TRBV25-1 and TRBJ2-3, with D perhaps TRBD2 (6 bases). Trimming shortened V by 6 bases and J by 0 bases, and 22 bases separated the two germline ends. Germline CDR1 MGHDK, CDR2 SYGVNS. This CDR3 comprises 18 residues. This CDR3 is CASSTPPGRGLSTDTQYF. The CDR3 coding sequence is TGTGCCAGCAGCACCCCCCCGGGTCGGGGACTTAGCACAGATACGCAGTATTTT.

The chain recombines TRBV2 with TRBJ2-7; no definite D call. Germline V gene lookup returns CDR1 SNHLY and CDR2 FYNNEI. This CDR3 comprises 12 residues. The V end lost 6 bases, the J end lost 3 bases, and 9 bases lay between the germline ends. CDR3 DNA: TGTGCCAGCAGAGGAAGCGACTACGAGCAGTACTTC. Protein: CASRGSDYEQYF. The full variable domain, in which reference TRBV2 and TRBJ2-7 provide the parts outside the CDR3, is EPEVTQTPSHQVTQMGQEVILRCVPISNHLYFYWYRQILGQKVEFLVSFYNNEISEKSEIFDDQFSVERPDGSNFTLKIRSTKLEDSAMYFCASRGSDYEQYFGPGTRLTVT.

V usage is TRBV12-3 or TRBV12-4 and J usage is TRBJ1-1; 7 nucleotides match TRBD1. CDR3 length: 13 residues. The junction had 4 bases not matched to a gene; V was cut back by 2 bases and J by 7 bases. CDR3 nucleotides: TGTGCCAGCAGTTTAAGGAGGGACAGTGAAGCTTTCTTT. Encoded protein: CASSLRRDSEAFF.

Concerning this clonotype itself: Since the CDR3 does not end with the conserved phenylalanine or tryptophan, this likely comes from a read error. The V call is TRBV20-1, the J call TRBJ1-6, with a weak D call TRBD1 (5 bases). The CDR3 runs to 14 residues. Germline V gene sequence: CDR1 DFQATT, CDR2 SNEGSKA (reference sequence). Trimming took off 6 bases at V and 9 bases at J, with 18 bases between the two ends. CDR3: CSAEGAGLGSPLHL. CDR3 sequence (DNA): TGCAGTGCCGAAGGGGCAGGGTTGGGTTCACCCCTCCACTTG.

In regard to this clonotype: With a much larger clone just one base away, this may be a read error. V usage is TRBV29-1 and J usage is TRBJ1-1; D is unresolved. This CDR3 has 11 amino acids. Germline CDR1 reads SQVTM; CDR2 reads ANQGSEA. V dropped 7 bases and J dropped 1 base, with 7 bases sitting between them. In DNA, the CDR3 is TGCAGCGCGGCAGGGAACACTGAAGCTTTCTTT. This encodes CSAAGNTEAFF.

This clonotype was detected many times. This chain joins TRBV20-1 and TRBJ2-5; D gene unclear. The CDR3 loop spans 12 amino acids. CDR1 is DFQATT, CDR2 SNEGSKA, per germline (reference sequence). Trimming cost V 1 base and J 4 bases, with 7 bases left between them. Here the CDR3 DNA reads TGCAGTGCTAGAGTGTTGGGAGAGACCCAGTACTTC. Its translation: CSARVLGETQYF.

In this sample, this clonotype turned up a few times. The CDR3 coding sequence is TGTGCCAGCAGCTTAGGTGGGACGCCTGAGATCTATGGCTACACCTTC. It translates to CASSLGGTPEIYGYTF. The chain is built from TRBV7-2 and TRBJ1-2, with D maybe TRBD1 (5 bases). The CDR3 extends over 16 amino acids. From germline, CDR1 is SGHTA and CDR2 FQGNSA. V was clipped by 1 base and J by 4 bases, with 16 bases between them.

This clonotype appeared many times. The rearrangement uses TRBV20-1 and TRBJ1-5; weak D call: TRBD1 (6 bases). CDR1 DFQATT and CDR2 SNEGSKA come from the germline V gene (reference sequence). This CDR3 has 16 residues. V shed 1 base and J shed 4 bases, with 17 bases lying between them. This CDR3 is CSARGATDSYNQPQHF. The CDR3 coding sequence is TGCAGTGCTAGAGGAGCAACGGACAGCTATAATCAGCCCCAGCATTTT.

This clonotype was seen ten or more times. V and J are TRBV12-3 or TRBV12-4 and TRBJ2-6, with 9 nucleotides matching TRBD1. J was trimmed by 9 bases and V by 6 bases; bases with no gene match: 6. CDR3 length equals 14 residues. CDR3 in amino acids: CASRRTGDGNVLTF. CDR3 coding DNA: TGTGCCAGCAGGCGGACAGGGGACGGCAACGTCCTGACTTTC.

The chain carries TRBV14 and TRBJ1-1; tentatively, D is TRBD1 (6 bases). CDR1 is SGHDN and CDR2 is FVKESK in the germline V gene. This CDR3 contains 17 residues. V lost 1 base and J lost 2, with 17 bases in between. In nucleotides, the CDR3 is TGTGCCAGCAGCCAAGTCCGCTATAAGGACAGAAACACTGAAGCTTTCTTT. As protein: CASSQVRYKDRNTEAFF. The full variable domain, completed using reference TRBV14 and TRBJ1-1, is EAGVTQFPSHSVIEKGQTVTLRCDPISGHDNLYWYRRVMGKEIKFLLHFVKESKQDESGMPNNRFLAERTGGTYSTLKVQPAELEDSGVYFCASSQVRYKDRNTEAFFGQGTRLTVV.

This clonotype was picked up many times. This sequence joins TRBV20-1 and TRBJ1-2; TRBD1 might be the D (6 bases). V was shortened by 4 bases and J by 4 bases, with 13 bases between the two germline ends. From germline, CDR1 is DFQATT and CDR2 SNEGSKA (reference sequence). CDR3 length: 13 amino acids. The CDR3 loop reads CSAIYRDPYGYTF. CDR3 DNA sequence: TGCAGTGCTATTTACAGGGACCCCTATGGCTACACCTTC.

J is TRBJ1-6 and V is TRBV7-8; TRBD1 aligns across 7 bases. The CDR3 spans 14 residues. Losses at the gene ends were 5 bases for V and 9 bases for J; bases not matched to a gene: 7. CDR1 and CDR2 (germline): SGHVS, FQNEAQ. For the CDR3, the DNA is TGTGCCAGCAGCCCGGGACAGCGAGTTTCACCCCTCCACTTT. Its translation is CASSPGQRVSPLHF. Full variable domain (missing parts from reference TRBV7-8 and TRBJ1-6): GAGVSQSPRYKVAKRGQDVALRCDPISGHVSLFWYQQALGQGPEFLTYFQNEAQLDKSGLPSDRFFAERPEGSVSTLKIQRTQQEDSAVYLCASSPGQRVSPLHFGNGTRLTVT.

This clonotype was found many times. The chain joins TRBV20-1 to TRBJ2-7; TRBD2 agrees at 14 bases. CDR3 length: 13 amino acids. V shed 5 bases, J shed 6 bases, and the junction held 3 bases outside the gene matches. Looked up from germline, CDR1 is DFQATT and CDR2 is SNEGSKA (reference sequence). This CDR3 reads CSAPGTSGSEQYF. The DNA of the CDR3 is TGCAGTGCTCCCGGGACTAGCGGGAGCGAGCAGTACTTC.

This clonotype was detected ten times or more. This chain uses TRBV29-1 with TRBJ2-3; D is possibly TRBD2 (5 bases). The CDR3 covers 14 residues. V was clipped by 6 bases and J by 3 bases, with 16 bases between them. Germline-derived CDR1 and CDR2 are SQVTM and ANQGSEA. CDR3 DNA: TGCAGCGTCGCTGGAGGAAGCGGAACAGATACGCAGTATTTT. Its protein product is CSVAGGSGTDTQYF.